This TCR beta chain derives from a study of Graves' ophthalmopathy and Graves' hyperthyroidism. Overall study: At the time of initial diagnosis and before any treatment, peripheral blood was collected. Study observations and caveats: Appearing in blood as well were most expanded thyroid clonotypes above 0.001 frequency.

Remarks on this clonotype: Its antigen is not identified.

A diagnosis was made from clinical symptoms together with serum thyroxine, TRAb, thyroid ultrasound and orbital computed tomography. RNA transcripts yielded amplified TCR beta CDR3 regions. HTBI-primed first-round RT-PCR preceded second-round multiplex PCR. TCRdb re-analysed the multiplex PCR reads in MiXCR, keeping a single row per CDR3 protein. The sample lists hundreds of thousands of distinct CDR3 sequences, approximately 21% occurring once. Trimming cost V 1 base and J 1 base; bases outside gene matches: 6. This CDR3 is built from 16 residues. The chain carries TRBV12-3 or TRBV12-4 and TRBJ1-1; 7 nucleotides agree with TRBD1. The receptor comes from a woman younger than 30 with stable Graves' hyperthyroidism. Some clones in this sample may be carry-over from other donors' samples. Sequenced: peripheral blood. Here the CDR3 DNA reads TGTGCCAGCAGTTTAGGAGGGGGCATTGGGAACACTGAAGCTTTCTTT. It specifies CASSLGGGIGNTEAFF.